Each of the 8 T cell receptor beta chains below was sequenced from the same sample in a study of radiotherapy plus CTLA-4 blockade in lung cancer. Some clones are missing from TCRdb's copy, which holds only in-frame ones; the method was immunoSEQ multiplex PCR. The data show about 45,000 clones, 63% seen once. The sample was peripheral blood, taken from a patient treated with radiotherapy plus ipilimumab. The source is a human donor with non-small cell lung cancer who had a partial response to radiotherapy plus ipilimumab.

Only a few counts were recorded for this clone. The rearrangement links TRBV28 to TRBJ1-1, with TRBD1 matching over 9 bases. Germline V gene sequence: CDR1 MDHEN, CDR2 SYDVKM. V shed 6 bases and J 4 bases; nucleotides not matched to a gene: 6. The length of the CDR3 is 14 residues. CDR3 DNA sequence: TGTGCCAGCAGGGGCGGGACAGGGACCACTGAAGCTTTCTTT. Its protein is CASRGGTGTTEAFF.

On this clone: One end of the junction is discordant with germline, which a read error may explain. The rearrangement links TRBV10-1 to TRBJ1-4; TRBD1 matches 8 bases. Germline V CDR1 and CDR2: WNHNN, SYGVQD (reference sequence). The CDR3 is 15 residues long. DNA of the CDR3: TGCGCCAGCAGTGACGGACAGGGCCTTAATGGGAAAACTGTTTTT. It translates to CASSDGQGLNGKTVF.

The chain is built from TRBV2 and TRBJ1-1; D remains ambiguous. CDR3 length: 13 amino acids. The germline V gene has CDR1 SNHLY and CDR2 FYNNEI. The V gene lost 5 bases and the J gene lost 0 bases, with 7 bases spanning the gap. The CDR3 coding sequence is TGTGCCAGCAGTCTCGCTATGAACACTGAAGCTTTCTTT. It yields the protein CASSLAMNTEAFF.

This clone has just one count. The chain couples TRBV28 to TRBJ2-7; TRBD1 is a possible D gene (6 bases). This CDR3 comprises 14 residues. The germline gives CDR1 MDHEN, CDR2 SYDVKM. V was shortened by 5 bases and J by 9 bases, with 20 bases between the two germline ends. Here the CDR3 reads CASSLLAARGWQYF. CDR3 coding DNA: TGTGCCAGCAGTCTCCTTGCGGCAAGGGGGTGGCAGTACTTC.

The CDR3 region is CASSYLPGIIQETQYF. CDR3 in DNA: TGTGCCAGCAGTTACTTACCGGGGATAATCCAAGAGACCCAGTACTTC. The chain employs TRBV6-6 and TRBJ2-5; maybe TRBD2 (5 bases). Germline V gene data show CDR1 as MNHNY and CDR2 as SVGAGI (reference sequence). CDR3 length equals 16 residues. V was cut by 1 base and J by 1 base, with 13 bases left in between.

This clone was recorded only once. The chain carries TRBV10-3 and TRBJ1-2; D ambiguous. CDR1 is ENHRY, CDR2 SYGVKD, per germline. The length of the CDR3 is 14 residues. The ends were cut back, 3 bases at V and 10 bases at J, with 18 bases in the middle. This CDR3 is CAISDDAFSAVYTF. In DNA, the CDR3 is TGTGCCATCAGTGATGATGCCTTTTCAGCGGTCTACACCTTC.

The rearrangement uses TRBV6-4 and TRBJ1-1; D not certain. The V gene lost 6 bases and the J gene lost 2 bases, with 13 bases spanning the gap. Per germline, CDR1 MRHNA and CDR2 SNTAGT. The CDR3 runs to 14 residues. The chain's CDR3 is CASSFPGDNTEAFF. The CDR3 DNA is TGTGCCAGCAGCTTTCCGGGAGATAACACTGAAGCTTTCTTT.

V and J are TRBV5-1 and TRBJ1-2, with D perhaps TRBD1 (5 bases). CDR1 and CDR2 (germline): SGHRS, YFSETQ. The CDR3 has 16 residues. V was trimmed by 0 bases and J by 2 bases, leaving 14 bases between them. The DNA of the CDR3 is TGCGCCAGCAGCTTGGAGGGCAGGGTCTTGAACTATGGCTACACCTTC. Encoded protein: CASSLEGRVLNYGYTF.